The subject of this entry is one T cell receptor (beta chain). The table lists this clonotype with a few counts. Its antigen remains undetermined. No quality values exist for individual bases; no much larger clone is one base distant. Preparation of the library involved 5' RACE. Sequenced using an Illumina HiSeq 2500. A second PCR of about 6 to 11 cycles was performed with a sample-barcoded 5' primer and a J-beta primer mix. A unique molecular identifier was introduced onto each TCR beta cDNA molecule by a template-switch 5' adaptor carrying 12 random nucleotides. Each sample yielded at least 2.5 million CDR3-containing paired-end reads. All of the RNA was converted into first-strand cDNA using the Mint cDNA synthesis kit, with a TRBC-specific oligonucleotide serving as the primer. After uracil-DNA glycosylase treatment, a first 18-cycle PCR used universal primers M1SS and BC2_uni_R on all cDNA. Turning to the authors' computational methods: Each sample was normalized by randomly selecting 1 million high-quality reads, each carrying a distinct molecular identifier. Instead of being binned into consensus sequences, reads with shared molecular identifiers were discarded. MiTCR, run with a Q25 quality threshold and the strictest error-elimination algorithm, handled CDR3 identification, clonotype clustering and error correction. Lower-bound total TCR beta diversity was estimated with a nonparametric unseen species model using Euler transformation. The public sequencing data were trimmed at Q25 with fastp and processed into clonotypes with MiXCR by TCRdb, which kept only in-frame beta chains. Identical CDR3 protein sequences are pooled into one entry, listed with their most common genes and DNA. In this record, the V and J calls reflect TCRdb's handling and not the investigators' own analysis. The sample table holds some 320,000 distinct CDR3 sequences, of which around 27% were seen once. Roughly 28% of the sample is held by the ten biggest clonotypes.

The sample comes from a study of blood T cells in healthy people across ages (dated by TCRdb to between 2014 and 2017). With regard to the full study: In model experiments, template switching captured roughly one uniquely barcoded TCR beta cDNA molecule for every two T cells. To track age-related changes in TCR beta repertoire diversity, the study relied on deep sequencing normalized with unique cDNA molecular identifiers. The donors were split into four age groups: young (average about 15 years), middle-aged (more than 35), aged (about 56) and long-lived (approximately 80). To avoid experimental bias, donors of different ages were distributed randomly across sequencing lanes. For two donors (one aged 18 to 30 and one aged 80 or older), the study analyzed two additional independent replicas of 1 million unique cDNA reads from the same blood draw.

The germline V gene encodes CDR1 SGHAT and CDR2 FQNNGV. The CDR3 numbers 13 residues from cysteine through phenylalanine. Only the CDR3 portion is preserved as DNA: 39 bases, with reading frame beginning at the first base. The junction carries 10 bases between V and J, which are trimmed by 0 bases and 8 bases respectively. Points the paper makes about the study in general: The percentage of naive T cells measured by flow cytometry correlated strongly with observed TCR beta diversity. Bulk unsorted PBMC profiling prevented conclusive comparison of naive and antigen-experienced compartments. Total diversity estimates from one million sequenced T cells were considered lower bounds and underestimates. Observed TCR beta diversity per million T cells fell roughly linearly with age, and a significant reduction was already apparent by age roughly 41. Because the CMV infection status of the donors was unknown, age-related changes in expanded clonotypes may potentially have been confounded. The long-lived group showed more naive CD4+ T cells, fewer expanded clones and increased TCR diversity than the aged group, suggesting age selection.

The roughly 39 donors, aged about 6 to 95 years, were systemically healthy Caucasian individuals from Russia. Ten milliliters of peripheral blood were collected from each donor into EDTA-treated Vacutainer tubes. Ficoll-Paque density-gradient centrifugation was used to isolate PBMCs, with at least 6.5 million per sample. Trizol reagent was used to extract total RNA from PBMCs, with at least 5.5 micrograms per sample. For every donor, an aliquot of PBMCs went through flow cytometry to measure the percentages of naive CD45RAhigh/CD27high T cells. This TCR was recovered from a woman in her 70s in good health. Source material: blood. The chain is made from TRBV11-2 and TRBJ1-1, with TRBD1 as a weak D call on 5 bases. The CDR3 protein sequence reads: CASSLDGASEAFF. The nucleotides read TGTGCCAGCAGCTTAGACGGGGCCTCCGAAGCTTTCTTT.